The clone carrying this TCR beta chain was recorded only once. This sample was included in a study of cytomegalovirus exposure and HLA in healthy donors. Using immunoSEQ multiplex PCR, the repertoire was profiled, and TCRdb retains in-frame clones only, with some absent. This table holds 95,000 to 120,000 clones, roughly 88% found once. V was cut by 3 bases and J by 2 bases, with 11 bases left in between. CDR1 SGHDT and CDR2 YYEEEE come from the germline V gene. The CDR3 runs to 14 residues. Sequencing was performed on PBMCs. The gene calls are TRBV5-6 and TRBJ2-5; D might be TRBD1 (6 bases). The sequence was obtained from a woman younger than 30 in good health and CMV-seronegative. In DNA form, the CDR3 reads TGTGCCAGCAGCTATACAGGGATTCAAGAGACCCAGTACTTC. Its translation is CASSYTGIQETQYF.